The rows below give T cell receptor beta chains drawn from one sample of a study of CD8 T cells in Susac syndrome. TCRdb re-analysed the immunoSEQ multiplex PCR reads in MiXCR, keeping a single row per CDR3 protein. The sample holds 85,000 to 130,000 distinct CDR3 sequences, approximately 93% seen once. Sequencing was done on a sample of CD8+ T cells from PBMCs. These receptors came from a human donor with Susac syndrome. The CDR3 runs from the conserved cysteine through the conserved F or W. D genes are given only for firm matches. The size field is filled for only some rows; it gives once, few, many or a size class.

cdr3_length: 14; v_call: TRBV20-1; clone_size: once; j_call: TRBJ2-1; d_call: TRBD2; cdr3_aa: CSAWTSGSYNEQFF; cdr3_nt: TGCAGTGCTTGGACTAGCGGCTCCTACAATGAGCAGTTCTTC
cdr3_length: 16; v_call: TRBV5-1; clone_size: -; j_call: TRBJ2-7; d_call: TRBD1; cdr3_aa: CASSNRDRGLPYEQYF; cdr3_nt: TGCGCCAGCAGCAACCGGGACAGGGGGTTACCCTACGAGCAGTACTTC
cdr3_length: 15; v_call: TRBV4-1; clone_size: -; j_call: TRBJ2-7; d_call: -; cdr3_aa: CASSQEDDRGYEQYF; cdr3_nt: TGCGCCAGCAGCCAAGAGGACGACAGAGGCTACGAGCAGTACTTC
cdr3_length: 13; v_call: TRBV5-4; clone_size: -; j_call: TRBJ2-7; d_call: -; cdr3_aa: CASSSFGRDEQYF; cdr3_nt: TGTGCCAGCAGCTCTTTTGGGCGGGACGAGCAGTACTTC
cdr3_length: 16; v_call: TRBV7-3; clone_size: -; j_call: TRBJ2-3; d_call: TRBD2; cdr3_aa: CASSLNSGGALNTQYF; cdr3_nt: TGTGCCAGCAGCTTAAATAGCGGGGGGGCCCTAAATACGCAGTATTTT
cdr3_length: 12; v_call: TRBV7-9; clone_size: -; j_call: TRBJ1-5; d_call: -; cdr3_aa: CASSLHTEPQHF; cdr3_nt: TGTGCCAGCAGCCTACACACCGAGCCCCAGCATTTT
cdr3_length: 13; v_call: TRBV29-1; clone_size: -; j_call: TRBJ2-5; d_call: -; cdr3_aa: CSVELVGKETQYF; cdr3_nt: TGCAGCGTTGAACTAGTCGGAAAAGAGACCCAGTACTTC
cdr3_length: 18; v_call: TRBV6-2/TRBV6-3; clone_size: -; j_call: TRBJ2-3; d_call: TRBD2; cdr3_aa: CASSFPLSGEANTDTQYF; cdr3_nt: TGTGCCAGCAGTTTCCCCTTAAGCGGGGAGGCCAACACAGATACGCAGTATTTT
cdr3_length: 15; v_call: TRBV27; clone_size: -; j_call: TRBJ1-5; d_call: -; cdr3_aa: CASSLSGGNPKSQHF; cdr3_nt: TGTGCCAGCAGTTTAAGTGGGGGGAATCCAAAGTCCCAGCATTTT
cdr3_length: 14; v_call: TRBV15; clone_size: -; j_call: TRBJ1-2; d_call: -; cdr3_aa: CATSRQGTNYGYTF; cdr3_nt: TGTGCCACCAGCAGACAGGGGACTAACTATGGCTACACCTTC
cdr3_length: 12; v_call: TRBV29-1; clone_size: once; j_call: TRBJ1-1; d_call: -; cdr3_aa: CSVLVQDTEAFF; cdr3_nt: TGCAGCGTTTTAGTTCAGGACACTGAAGCTTTCTTT
cdr3_length: 13; v_call: TRBV4-3; clone_size: -; j_call: TRBJ2-1; d_call: -; cdr3_aa: CASSQVGNNEQFF; cdr3_nt: TGCGCCAGCAGCCAAGTTGGGAACAATGAGCAGTTCTTC
cdr3_length: 13; v_call: TRBV4-1; clone_size: -; j_call: TRBJ1-2; d_call: -; cdr3_aa: CASSQGIQDGYTF; cdr3_nt: TGCGCCAGCAGCCAAGGGATTCAGGATGGCTACACCTTC
cdr3_length: 14; v_call: TRBV19; clone_size: -; j_call: TRBJ2-7; d_call: TRBD2; cdr3_aa: CASSGGRGAYEQYF; cdr3_nt: TGTGCCAGTTCGGGAGGGCGCGGGGCCTACGAGCAGTACTTC
cdr3_length: 14; v_call: TRBV6-2/TRBV6-3; clone_size: -; j_call: TRBJ2-7; d_call: TRBD1; cdr3_aa: CASLLGQGIDEQYF; cdr3_nt: TGTGCCAGCCTATTGGGACAGGGAATCGACGAGCAGTACTTC
cdr3_length: 15; v_call: TRBV20-1; clone_size: -; j_call: TRBJ2-5; d_call: TRBD2; cdr3_aa: CSARGSGGGQETQYF; cdr3_nt: TGCAGTGCTAGAGGTTCGGGGGGGGGCCAAGAGACCCAGTACTTC
cdr3_length: 17; v_call: TRBV7-2; clone_size: -; j_call: TRBJ2-3; d_call: -; cdr3_aa: CASSLGLGGETTDTQYF; cdr3_nt: TGTGCCAGCAGCTTAGGGCTAGGCGGGGAGACCACAGATACGCAGTATTTT
cdr3_length: 15; v_call: TRBV4-1; clone_size: -; j_call: TRBJ1-3; d_call: -; cdr3_aa: CASSQVAGAGNTIYF; cdr3_nt: TGCGCCAGCAGCCAAGTAGCAGGGGCTGGAAACACCATATATTTT
cdr3_length: 13; v_call: TRBV9; clone_size: -; j_call: TRBJ2-2; d_call: -; cdr3_aa: CASQVSNTGELFF; cdr3_nt: TGTGCCAGTCAGGTCTCGAACACCGGGGAGCTGTTTTTT
cdr3_length: 12; v_call: TRBV20-1; clone_size: once; j_call: TRBJ2-7; d_call: -; cdr3_aa: CSARSGIYEQYF; cdr3_nt: TGCAGTGCTAGATCAGGGATCTACGAGCAGTACTTC
cdr3_length: 18; v_call: TRBV5-4; clone_size: -; j_call: TRBJ1-1; d_call: -; cdr3_aa: CASSSLVVQGRSGTEAFF; cdr3_nt: TGTGCCAGCAGCTCCCTAGTCGTCCAGGGGCGTAGCGGCACTGAAGCTTTCTTT
cdr3_length: 13; v_call: TRBV7-9; clone_size: once; j_call: TRBJ1-5; d_call: -; cdr3_aa: CASNRNGNQPQHF; cdr3_nt: TGTGCCAGCAATCGTAATGGCAATCAGCCCCAGCATTTT
cdr3_length: 13; v_call: TRBV9; clone_size: -; j_call: TRBJ2-5; d_call: -; cdr3_aa: CASSVAERETQYF; cdr3_nt: TGTGCCAGCAGCGTGGCGGAGAGAGAGACCCAGTACTTC
cdr3_length: 15; v_call: TRBV29-1; clone_size: -; j_call: TRBJ2-7; d_call: -; cdr3_aa: CSVEGWQGSPYEQYF; cdr3_nt: TGCAGCGTTGAAGGGTGGCAGGGGTCCCCCTACGAGCAGTACTTC
cdr3_length: 13; v_call: TRBV7-9; clone_size: -; j_call: TRBJ2-7; d_call: -; cdr3_aa: CASSSRAAYEQYF; cdr3_nt: TGTGCCAGCAGCTCGAGGGCCGCCTACGAGCAGTACTTC
cdr3_length: 17; v_call: TRBV12-3/TRBV12-4; clone_size: -; j_call: TRBJ2-3; d_call: TRBD2; cdr3_aa: CASDREGQAFSTDTQYF; cdr3_nt: TGTGCCAGCGATCGGGAGGGGCAGGCTTTTAGCACAGATACGCAGTATTTT
cdr3_length: 17; v_call: TRBV4-1; clone_size: -; j_call: TRBJ2-4; d_call: TRBD2; cdr3_aa: CASSQETSGGMGNIQYF; cdr3_nt: TGCGCCAGCAGCCAAGAAACTAGCGGGGGGATGGGAAACATTCAGTACTTC
cdr3_length: 15; v_call: TRBV5-6; clone_size: -; j_call: TRBJ2-7; d_call: -; cdr3_aa: CASSLAHLARYEQYF; cdr3_nt: TGTGCCAGCAGCTTGGCCCATCTAGCAAGGTACGAGCAGTACTTC
cdr3_length: 13; v_call: TRBV12-3/TRBV12-4; clone_size: few; j_call: TRBJ1-2; d_call: -; cdr3_aa: CASSLGTDYGYTF; cdr3_nt: TGTGCCAGCAGTTTAGGGACGGACTATGGCTACACCTTC
cdr3_length: 14; v_call: TRBV2; clone_size: -; j_call: TRBJ2-7; d_call: -; cdr3_aa: CASTDQSGTYEQYF; cdr3_nt: TGTGCCAGCACCGACCAAAGCGGCACCTACGAGCAGTACTTC
cdr3_length: 15; v_call: TRBV20-1; clone_size: -; j_call: TRBJ2-7; d_call: -; cdr3_aa: CSARVRAQGGYEQYF; cdr3_nt: TGCAGTGCTAGAGTCAGGGCGCAGGGAGGCTACGAGCAGTACTTC
cdr3_length: 10; v_call: TRBV2; clone_size: -; j_call: TRBJ1-2; d_call: -; cdr3_aa: CATSPGGRTF; cdr3_nt: TGTGCCACCTCGCCAGGAGGACGGACCTTC
cdr3_length: 12; v_call: TRBV12-3/TRBV12-4; clone_size: -; j_call: TRBJ1-5; d_call: -; cdr3_aa: CASRDQNQPQHF; cdr3_nt: TGTGCCAGCAGAGACCAGAATCAGCCCCAGCATTTT
cdr3_length: 16; v_call: TRBV11-2; clone_size: once; j_call: TRBJ2-1; d_call: TRBD2; cdr3_aa: CASSLVAAGGPNEQFF; cdr3_nt: TGTGCCAGCAGCTTAGTCGCAGCGGGGGGCCCCAATGAGCAGTTCTTC
cdr3_length: 12; v_call: TRBV2; clone_size: -; j_call: TRBJ2-3; d_call: -; cdr3_aa: CASSAIRDTQYF; cdr3_nt: TGTGCCAGCAGTGCTATTCGAGATACGCAGTATTTT
cdr3_length: 17; v_call: TRBV20-1; clone_size: -; j_call: TRBJ1-1; d_call: TRBD1; cdr3_aa: CSARPGQGALMNTEVFF; cdr3_nt: TGCAGTGCTCGACCCGGACAGGGGGCATTAATGAACACTGAAGTTTTCTTT
cdr3_length: 16; v_call: TRBV27; clone_size: -; j_call: TRBJ1-4; d_call: -; cdr3_aa: CASSPKPGLISEKLFF; cdr3_nt: TGTGCCAGCAGCCCTAAGCCGGGCCTGATAAGCGAAAAACTGTTTTTT
cdr3_length: 15; v_call: TRBV29-1; clone_size: -; j_call: TRBJ1-1; d_call: -; cdr3_aa: CSVEDFGDSTTEAFF; cdr3_nt: TGCAGCGTTGAAGATTTCGGTGACAGTACAACTGAAGCTTTCTTT
cdr3_length: 15; v_call: TRBV20-1; clone_size: -; j_call: TRBJ2-7; d_call: -; cdr3_aa: CSAREGGGASYEQYF; cdr3_nt: TGCAGTGCTAGAGAAGGAGGGGGGGCGTCCTACGAGCAGTACTTC
cdr3_length: 13; v_call: TRBV6-5; clone_size: -; j_call: TRBJ2-5; d_call: -; cdr3_aa: CASRLGVQETQYF; cdr3_nt: TGTGCCAGCAGACTGGGGGTCCAAGAGACCCAGTACTTC
cdr3_length: 14; v_call: TRBV20-1; clone_size: -; j_call: TRBJ2-3; d_call: TRBD1; cdr3_aa: CSARTRGRTDTQYF; cdr3_nt: TGCAGTGCCAGGACCAGGGGGCGGACAGATACGCAGTATTTT
cdr3_length: 13; v_call: TRBV5-4; clone_size: -; j_call: TRBJ2-7; d_call: -; cdr3_aa: CASRMRGSYEQYF; cdr3_nt: TGTGCCAGCAGGATGAGGGGAAGCTACGAGCAGTACTTC
cdr3_length: 16; v_call: TRBV9; clone_size: -; j_call: TRBJ1-2; d_call: -; cdr3_aa: CASSVARDSMPYGYTF; cdr3_nt: TGTGCCAGCAGCGTAGCAAGAGACAGTATGCCTTATGGCTACACCTTC
cdr3_length: 12; v_call: TRBV5-6; clone_size: -; j_call: TRBJ1-1; d_call: -; cdr3_aa: CASRARHTEAFF; cdr3_nt: TGTGCCAGCAGAGCCAGACACACTGAAGCTTTCTTT
cdr3_length: 11; v_call: TRBV19; clone_size: few; j_call: TRBJ1-2; d_call: TRBD1; cdr3_aa: CASRTGNGYTF; cdr3_nt: TGTGCCAGTAGGACAGGGAATGGCTACACCTTC
cdr3_length: 13; v_call: TRBV12-5; clone_size: -; j_call: TRBJ2-1; d_call: -; cdr3_aa: CASGLGGVNEQFF; cdr3_nt: TGTGCTAGTGGTTTGGGAGGGGTGAATGAGCAGTTCTTC
cdr3_length: 15; v_call: TRBV27; clone_size: few; j_call: TRBJ2-5; d_call: TRBD2; cdr3_aa: CASSFLAGGQETQYF; cdr3_nt: TGTGCCAGCAGTTTCCTAGCGGGGGGGCAAGAGACCCAGTACTTC
cdr3_length: 14; v_call: TRBV4-3; clone_size: -; j_call: TRBJ2-7; d_call: -; cdr3_aa: CASSQGRVSYEQYF; cdr3_nt: TGCGCCAGCAGCCAAGGCAGGGTTTCCTACGAGCAGTACTTC
cdr3_length: 15; v_call: TRBV6-2/TRBV6-3; clone_size: -; j_call: TRBJ2-4; d_call: -; cdr3_aa: CASSQPGRAKNIQYF; cdr3_nt: TGTGCCAGCAGCCAGCCGGGAAGGGCCAAAAACATTCAGTACTTC
cdr3_length: 14; v_call: TRBV2; clone_size: -; j_call: TRBJ1-5; d_call: -; cdr3_aa: CASSDEEIGQPQHF; cdr3_nt: TGTGCCAGCAGTGATGAGGAAATCGGGCAGCCCCAGCATTTT
cdr3_length: 13; v_call: TRBV5-6; clone_size: -; j_call: TRBJ1-5; d_call: -; cdr3_aa: CASSLTAHQPQHF; cdr3_nt: TGTGCCAGCAGCTTGACCGCCCATCAGCCCCAGCATTTT
cdr3_length: 14; v_call: TRBV6-4; clone_size: -; j_call: TRBJ2-2; d_call: -; cdr3_aa: CASSPRGDTGELFF; cdr3_nt: TGTGCCAGCAGTCCTAGGGGGGACACCGGGGAGCTGTTTTTT